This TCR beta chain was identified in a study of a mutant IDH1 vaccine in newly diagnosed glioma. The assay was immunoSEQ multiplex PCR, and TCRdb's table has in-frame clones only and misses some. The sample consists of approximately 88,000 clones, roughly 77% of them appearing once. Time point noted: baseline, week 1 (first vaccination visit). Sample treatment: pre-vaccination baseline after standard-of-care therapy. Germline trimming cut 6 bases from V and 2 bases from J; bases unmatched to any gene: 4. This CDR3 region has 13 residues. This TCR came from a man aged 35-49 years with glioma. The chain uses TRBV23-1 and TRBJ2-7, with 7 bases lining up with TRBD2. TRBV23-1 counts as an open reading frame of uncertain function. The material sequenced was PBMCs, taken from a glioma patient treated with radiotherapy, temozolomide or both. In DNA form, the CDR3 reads TGCGCCAGCAGCCCGACTAGCCCCTACGAGCAGTACTTC. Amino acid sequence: CASSPTSPYEQYF.